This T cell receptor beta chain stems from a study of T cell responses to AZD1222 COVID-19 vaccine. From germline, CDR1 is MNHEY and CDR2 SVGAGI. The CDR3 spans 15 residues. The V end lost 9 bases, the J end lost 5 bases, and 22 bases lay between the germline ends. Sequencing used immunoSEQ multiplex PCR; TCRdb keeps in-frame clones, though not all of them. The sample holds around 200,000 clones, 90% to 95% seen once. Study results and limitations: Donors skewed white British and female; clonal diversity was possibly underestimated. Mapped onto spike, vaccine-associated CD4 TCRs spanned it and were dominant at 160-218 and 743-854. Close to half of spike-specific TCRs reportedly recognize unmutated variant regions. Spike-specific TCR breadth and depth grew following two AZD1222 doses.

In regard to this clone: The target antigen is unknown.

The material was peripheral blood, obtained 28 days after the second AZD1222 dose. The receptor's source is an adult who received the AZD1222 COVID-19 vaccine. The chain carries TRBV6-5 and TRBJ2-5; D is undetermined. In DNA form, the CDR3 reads TGTGCCAGTGCCTTAACCAGAGATCATAGCGAGACCCAGTACTTC. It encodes CASALTRDHSETQYF.